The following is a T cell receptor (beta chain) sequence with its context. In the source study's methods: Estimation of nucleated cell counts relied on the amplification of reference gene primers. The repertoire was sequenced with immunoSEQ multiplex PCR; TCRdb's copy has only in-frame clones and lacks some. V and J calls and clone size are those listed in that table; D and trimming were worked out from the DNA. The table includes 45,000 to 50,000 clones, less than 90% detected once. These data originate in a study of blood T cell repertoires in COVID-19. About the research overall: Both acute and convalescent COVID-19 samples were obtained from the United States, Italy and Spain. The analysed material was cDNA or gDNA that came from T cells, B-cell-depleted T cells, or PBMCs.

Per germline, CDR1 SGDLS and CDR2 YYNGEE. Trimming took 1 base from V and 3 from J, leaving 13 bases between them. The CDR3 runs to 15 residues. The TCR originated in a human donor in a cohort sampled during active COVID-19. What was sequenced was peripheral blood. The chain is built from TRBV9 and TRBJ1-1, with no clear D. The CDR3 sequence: CASSVCRGWYTEAFF. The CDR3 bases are TGTGCCAGCAGCGTATGCCGGGGATGGTACACTGAAGCTTTCTTT.